This entry features one T cell receptor beta chain sequence. This clonotype has just a few counts. Its antigen is still unknown. The sample holds no much larger clone one base away, and base qualities are not on file. These data belong to a study of liver allograft versus peripheral blood T cells (dated by TCRdb to about 2020). In the study overall: The study compared the T cell receptor repertoires present in transplanted livers with the repertoires present in the peripheral blood of liver transplant recipients.

TCRdb shows the sequencer as Illumina MiSeq. In-frame beta chains were kept once TCRdb had trimmed the public reads at Q25 with fastp and called clones with MiXCR. CDR3 protein sequences are deduplicated, and each keeps its most common genes and DNA. The sample table contains 13,000 or so distinct CDR3 sequences; only one count was recorded for approximately 20% of them. The ten largest clones add up to approximately 13% of the sample. What the research found in general, with its limitations: T cell receptor repertoires inside liver allografts were reported to differ from those detected in peripheral blood.

From V the trimming removes 0 bases and from J it removes 4 bases, while the gene matches leave 5 bases of the junction unaccounted for. CDR1 and CDR2 were assigned from the germline V gene as SGHAT and FQNNGV. The cysteine opens and the phenylalanine closes a CDR3 of 15 amino acids. Only the CDR3 portion is preserved as DNA: 45 bases, with reading frame beginning at the first base. The sequence derives from a human patient who had a liver transplant. Some T cells may be donor cells from the graft after a transplant. The V gene is TRBV11-2 and the J gene is TRBJ2-7; the central 8 bases match TRBD1. The CDR3 protein is CASSLEAGGGYEQYF. The DNA sequence is given as TGTGCCAGCAGCTTAGAGGCAGGGGGCGGTTACGAGCAGTACTTC.